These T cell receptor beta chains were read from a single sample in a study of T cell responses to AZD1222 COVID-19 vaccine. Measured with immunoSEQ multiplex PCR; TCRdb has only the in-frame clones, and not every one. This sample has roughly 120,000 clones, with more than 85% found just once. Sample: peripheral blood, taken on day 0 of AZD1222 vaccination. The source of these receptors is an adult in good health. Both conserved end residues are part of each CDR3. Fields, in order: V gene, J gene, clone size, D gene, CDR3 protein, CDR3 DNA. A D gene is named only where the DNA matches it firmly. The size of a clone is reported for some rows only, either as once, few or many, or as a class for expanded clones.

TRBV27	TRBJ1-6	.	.	CASSFQGLGNSPLHF	TGTGCCAGCAGTTTTCAGGGCCTGGGGAATTCACCCCTCCACTTT
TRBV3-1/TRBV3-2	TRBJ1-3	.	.	CASSQRGISGNTIYF	TGTGCCAGCAGCCAAAGGGGGATCTCTGGAAACACCATATATTTT
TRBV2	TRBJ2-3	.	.	CASSAQRDTQYF	TGTGCCAGCAGTGCCCAGAGGGATACGCAGTATTTT
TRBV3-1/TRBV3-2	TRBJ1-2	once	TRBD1	CASKRTGGALDGYTF	TGTGCCAGCAAAAGGACAGGGGGCGCCTTGGATGGCTACACCTTC
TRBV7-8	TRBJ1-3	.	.	CASSLAPSGNTIYF	TGTGCCAGCAGCTTAGCCCCGTCTGGAAACACCATATATTTT
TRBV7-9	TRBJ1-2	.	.	CASSSGTYGYTF	TGTGCCAGCAGCTCCGGGACCTATGGCTACACCTTC
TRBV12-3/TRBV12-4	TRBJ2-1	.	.	CASSLVQGIWFF	TGTGCCAGCAGTTTAGTCCAGGGGATTTGGTTCTTC
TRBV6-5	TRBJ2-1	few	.	CASSYGTASRNEQFF	TGTGCCAGCAGTTACGGGACGGCGAGCAGGAATGAGCAGTTCTTC
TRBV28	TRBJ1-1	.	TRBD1	CASSLSVQGAQRHAFF	TGTGCCAGCAGTTTGTCGGTTCAGGGGGCACAGAGGCATGCTTTCTTT
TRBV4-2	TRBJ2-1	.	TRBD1	CASSQVDRVNEQFF	TGTGCCAGCAGCCAAGTGGACAGGGTAAATGAGCAGTTCTTC
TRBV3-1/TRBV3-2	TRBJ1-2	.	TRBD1	CASSQGAGGPYGYTF	TGTGCCAGCAGCCAAGGGGCAGGGGGCCCATATGGCTACACCTTC
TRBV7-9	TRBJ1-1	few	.	CASSLHESIIEAFF	TGTGCCAGCAGCTTACATGAGAGTATAATTGAAGCTTTCTTT
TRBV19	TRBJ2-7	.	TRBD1	CASTAGTGGSEQYF	TGTGCCAGTACCGCCGGGACAGGGGGCTCCGAGCAGTACTTC
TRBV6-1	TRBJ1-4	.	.	CASSSGQGIEKLFF	.
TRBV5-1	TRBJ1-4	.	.	CASSPGPDEKLFF	TGCGCCAGCAGCCCAGGGCCTGATGAAAAACTGTTTTTT
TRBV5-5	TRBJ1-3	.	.	CASSLEAATGNTIYF	TGTGCCAGCAGCTTGGAAGCGGCCACTGGAAACACCATATATTTT
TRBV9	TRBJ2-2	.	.	CASSVTGVGNTGELFF	TGTGCCAGCAGCGTAACGGGAGTCGGGAACACCGGGGAGCTGTTTTTT
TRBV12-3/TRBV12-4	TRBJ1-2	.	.	CASSLQVGGYTF	TGTGCCAGCAGTTTACAGGTTGGCGGCTACACCTTC
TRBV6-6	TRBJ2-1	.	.	CASREDAARNNEQFF	TGTGCCAGCAGAGAGGACGCCGCCCGGAACAATGAGCAGTTCTTC
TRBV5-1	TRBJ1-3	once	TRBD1	CASSVTGGASGNTIYF	TGCGCCAGCAGCGTAACAGGGGGGGCCTCTGGAAACACCATATATTTT
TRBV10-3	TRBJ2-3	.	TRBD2	CAISGGTSGRDTQYF	TGTGCCATCAGTGGTGGGACTAGCGGTCGGGATACGCAGTATTTT
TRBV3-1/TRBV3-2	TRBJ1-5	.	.	CASSRGNQPQHF	TGTGCCAGCAGCCGGGGCAATCAGCCCCAGCATTTT
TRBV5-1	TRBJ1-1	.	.	CASSLVSGGNPEAFF	TGCGCCAGCAGCTTGGTTTCCGGGGGAAACCCTGAAGCTTTCTTT
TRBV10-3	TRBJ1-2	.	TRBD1	CAISKQGARDYGYTF	TGTGCCATCAGCAAACAGGGGGCGCGAGACTATGGCTACACCTTC
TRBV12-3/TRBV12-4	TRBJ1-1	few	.	CASSMGAYTEAFF	TGTGCCAGCAGTATGGGGGCGTATACTGAAGCTTTCTTT
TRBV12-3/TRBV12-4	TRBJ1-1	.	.	CASSLILGEAFF	TGTGCCAGCTCTTTAATCCTCGGTGAAGCTTTCTTT
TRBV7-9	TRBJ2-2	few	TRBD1	CASSLERTGDTGELFF	TGTGCCAGCAGCTTAGAACGGACAGGGGACACCGGGGAGCTGTTTTTT
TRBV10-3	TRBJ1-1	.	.	CATTGQMNTEAFF	TGTGCCACCACCGGACAGATGAACACTGAAGCTTTCTTT
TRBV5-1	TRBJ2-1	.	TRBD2	CASSTGLAGGTYNEQFF	TGCGCCAGCAGCACCGGACTAGCGGGAGGCACGTACAATGAGCAGTTCTTC